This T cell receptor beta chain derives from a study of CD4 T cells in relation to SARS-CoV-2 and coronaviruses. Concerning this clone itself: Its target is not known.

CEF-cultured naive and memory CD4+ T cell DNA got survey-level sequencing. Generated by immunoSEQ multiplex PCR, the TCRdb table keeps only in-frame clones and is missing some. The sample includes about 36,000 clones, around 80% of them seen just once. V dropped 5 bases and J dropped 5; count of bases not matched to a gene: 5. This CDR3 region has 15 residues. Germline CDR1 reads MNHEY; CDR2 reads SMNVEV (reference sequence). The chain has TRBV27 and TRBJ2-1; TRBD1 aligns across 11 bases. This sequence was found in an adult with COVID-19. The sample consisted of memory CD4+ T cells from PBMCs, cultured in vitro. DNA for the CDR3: TGTGCCAGCAGTAAGGACAGGGGGCGCGACAATGAGCAGTTCTTC. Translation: CASSKDRGRDNEQFF.